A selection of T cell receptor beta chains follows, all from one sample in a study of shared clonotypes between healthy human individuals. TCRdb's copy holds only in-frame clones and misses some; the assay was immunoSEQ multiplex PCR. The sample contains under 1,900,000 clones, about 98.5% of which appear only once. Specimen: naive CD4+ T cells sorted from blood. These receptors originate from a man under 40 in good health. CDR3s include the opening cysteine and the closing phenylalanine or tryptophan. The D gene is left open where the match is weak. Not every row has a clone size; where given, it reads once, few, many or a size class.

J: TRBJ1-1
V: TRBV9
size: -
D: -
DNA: TGTGCCAGCAGCGCGCAAGGGTTGAACACTGAAGCTTTCTTT
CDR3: CASSAQGLNTEAFF

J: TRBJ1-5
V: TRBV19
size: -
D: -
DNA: TGTGCCAGTAGTAGGACGCACAGGGCGCCCAATCAGCCCCAGCATTTT
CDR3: CASSRTHRAPNQPQHF

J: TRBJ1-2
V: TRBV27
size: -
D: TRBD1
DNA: TGTGCCAGCAGCCTGAAATCGGACAGGGCAAGAGGCTACACCTTC
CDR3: CASSLKSDRARGYTF

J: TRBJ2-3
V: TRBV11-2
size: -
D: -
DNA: TGTGCCAGCAGCCTAACAAGTGTTGCGGATACGCAGTATTTT
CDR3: CASSLTSVADTQYF

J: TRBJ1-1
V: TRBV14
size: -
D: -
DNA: TGTGCCAGCAGCCAGTACAGGGATATGAACACTGAAGCTTTCTTT
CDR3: CASSQYRDMNTEAFF

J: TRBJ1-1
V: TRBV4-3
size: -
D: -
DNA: TGCGCCAGCAGCCAAACCTTTAAGGCGCGGGCTTTCTTT
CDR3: CASSQTFKARAFF

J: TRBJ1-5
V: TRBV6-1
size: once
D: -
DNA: TGTGCCAGCAGTGGAGGGCTGGGCAATCAGCCCCAGCATTTT
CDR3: CASSGGLGNQPQHF

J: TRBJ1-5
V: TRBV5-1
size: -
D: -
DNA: TGCGCCAGCAGCTTTAGTCAGGGAGAGCAGCCCCAGCATTTT
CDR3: CASSFSQGEQPQHF

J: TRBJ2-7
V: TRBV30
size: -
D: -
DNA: TGTGCCTGGGGTCTAGGGGTTTACGAGCAGTACTTC
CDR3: CAWGLGVYEQYF

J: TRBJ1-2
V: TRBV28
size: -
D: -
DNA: TGTGCCAGCAGGCGAAGTGGCTATGGCTACACCTTC
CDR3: CASRRSGYGYTF

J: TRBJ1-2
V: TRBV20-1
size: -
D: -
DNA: TGCGGCCGAGGCGTTCCCGGCTACACCTTC
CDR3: CGRGVPGYTF

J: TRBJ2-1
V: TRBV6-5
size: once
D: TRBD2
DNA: TGTGCCAGCAGTTACTGGAAGACTAGCGTAAACAATGAGCAGTTCTTC
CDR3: CASSYWKTSVNNEQFF

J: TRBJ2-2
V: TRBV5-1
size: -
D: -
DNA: TGCGCCAGCAGCAGCGGCGGGGTAAGGGCCGGGGAGCTGTTTTTT
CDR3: CASSSGGVRAGELFF

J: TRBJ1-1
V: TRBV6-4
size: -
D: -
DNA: TGTGCCAGCAGTATGTATTCGGCCACTGAAGCTTTCTTT
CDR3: CASSMYSATEAFF

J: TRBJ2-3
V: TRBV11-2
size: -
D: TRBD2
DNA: TGTGCCAGCAGCCTGCGGCCGAAACTAGCGGGAGTAAGAGATACGCAGTATTTT
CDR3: CASSLRPKLAGVRDTQYF

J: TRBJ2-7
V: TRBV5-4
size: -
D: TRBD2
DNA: TGTGCCAGCAGGTCAGGGACTAGCGCCTACGAGCAGTACTTC
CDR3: CASRSGTSAYEQYF

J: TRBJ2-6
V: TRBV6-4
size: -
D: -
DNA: TGTGCCAGCAGTGACTCAGGCAGCCCTGGGGCCAACGTCCTGACTTTC
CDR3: CASSDSGSPGANVLTF

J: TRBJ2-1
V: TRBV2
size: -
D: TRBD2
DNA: TGTGCCAGCAGTGAGGGACTATCATACAATGAGCAGTTCTTC
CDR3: CASSEGLSYNEQFF

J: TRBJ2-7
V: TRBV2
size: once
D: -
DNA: TGTGCCAGCACGAACCAGGGCCGTCTCTCCTACGAGCAGTACTTC
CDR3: CASTNQGRLSYEQYF

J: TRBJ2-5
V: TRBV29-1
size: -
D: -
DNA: TGCAGCGTTGGGGCCAGGGCGGAGACCCAGTACTTC
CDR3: CSVGARAETQYF

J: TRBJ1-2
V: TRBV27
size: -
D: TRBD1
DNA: TGTGCCAGCAGTCTCAGACAGGGAGGGGATGGCTACACCTTC
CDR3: CASSLRQGGDGYTF

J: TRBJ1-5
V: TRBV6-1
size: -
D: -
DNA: TGTGCCAGGGCCCGACCTGATAGCAATCAGCCCCAGCATTTT
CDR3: CARARPDSNQPQHF

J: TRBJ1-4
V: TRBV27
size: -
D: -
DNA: TGTGCCAGCAGTTCATCCTGGGCGATCCCGAATGAAAAACTGTTTTTT
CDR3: CASSSSWAIPNEKLFF

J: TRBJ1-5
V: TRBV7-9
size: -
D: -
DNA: TGTGCCAGCAGCCAAAGTGACACAAACAATCAGCCCCAGCATTTT
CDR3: CASSQSDTNNQPQHF

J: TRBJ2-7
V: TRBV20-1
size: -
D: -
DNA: TGCAGTGCTAGAGTGTTGGGGGAGCAGTACTTC
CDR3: CSARVLGEQYF

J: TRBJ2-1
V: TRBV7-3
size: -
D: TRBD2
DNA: TGTGCCAGCAGCTTAACACGACTAGCTAGTGAGCATGAGCAGTTCTTC
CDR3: CASSLTRLASEHEQFF

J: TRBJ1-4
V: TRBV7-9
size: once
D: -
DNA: TGTGCCAGCAGCTCCCGGGAATATGAAAAACTGTTTTTT
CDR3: CASSSREYEKLFF

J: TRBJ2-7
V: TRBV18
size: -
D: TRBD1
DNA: TGTGCCAGCTCACCTCGGACAGGGCGCTACGAGCAGTACTTC
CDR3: CASSPRTGRYEQYF

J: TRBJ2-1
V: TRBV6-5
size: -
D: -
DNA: TGTGCCAGCAGTTCCCTGGGCAATGAGCAGTTCTTC
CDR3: CASSSLGNEQFF

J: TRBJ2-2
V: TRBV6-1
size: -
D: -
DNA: TGTGCCAGCGGCCCGGCAGGGGCGGTCGGGGAGCTGTTTTTT
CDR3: CASGPAGAVGELFF

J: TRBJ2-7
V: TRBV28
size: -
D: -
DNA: TGTGCCAGCAGTTTACCTCGCGGCAGTCACTACGAGCAGTACTTC
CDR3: CASSLPRGSHYEQYF

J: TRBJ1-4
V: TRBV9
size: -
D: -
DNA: TGTGCCAGCAGCGTAGCTGGGGATCCAAGCGAAAAACTGTTTTTT
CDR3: CASSVAGDPSEKLFF

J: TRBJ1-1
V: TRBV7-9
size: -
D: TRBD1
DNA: TGTGCCAGCAGCCGGGGACAGTTGCGGGCTTTCTTT
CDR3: CASSRGQLRAFF

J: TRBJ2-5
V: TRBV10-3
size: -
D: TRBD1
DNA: TGTGCCATCTCCGGGACAGTAGGTTTTGAGACCCAGTACTTC
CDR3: CAISGTVGFETQYF

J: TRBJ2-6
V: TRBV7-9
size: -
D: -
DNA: TGTGCCAGCAGCTTAGCCCTCAGGCTAATCTCTGGGGCCAACGTCCTGACTTTC
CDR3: CASSLALRLISGANVLTF

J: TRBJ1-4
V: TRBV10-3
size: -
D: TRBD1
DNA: TGTGCCACCCTGGGACAGGGGGCGCGTGGGAATGAAAAACTGTTTTTT
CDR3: CATLGQGARGNEKLFF

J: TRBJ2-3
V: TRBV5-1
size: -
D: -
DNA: TGCGCCAGCAGCTTGGTACCAGATACGCAGTATTTT
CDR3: CASSLVPDTQYF

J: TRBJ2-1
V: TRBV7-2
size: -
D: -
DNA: TGTGCCAGCAGCTATGACAGACTTGAGCAGTTCTTC
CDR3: CASSYDRLEQFF

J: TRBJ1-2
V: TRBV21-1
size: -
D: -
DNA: TGTGCCAGCAGCAAAGCGCTCGAGGGGGAGGAGGGCTACACCTTC
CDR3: CASSKALEGEEGYTF

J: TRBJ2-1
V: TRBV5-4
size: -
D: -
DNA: TGTGCCAGCAGCGAACCCGCAGGGGTTCGGAATGAGCAGTTCTTC
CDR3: CASSEPAGVRNEQFF

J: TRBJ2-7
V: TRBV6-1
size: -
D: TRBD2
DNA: TGTGCCAGCAGTGAAGGGCTAGCGGGAGCGGGCTACTACGAGCAGTACTTC
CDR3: CASSEGLAGAGYYEQYF